This TCR beta chain was sequenced for a study of blood T cells in healthy people across ages. Study at large: Per two T cells, template switching captured roughly one barcoded beta molecule.

As for this clonotype: Its antigen is currently unknown.

The second PCR ran 7 to 11 cycles with a sample-barcoded 5' primer and J-beta primers. Each of the samples gave a minimum of 3 million paired-end reads that contained CDR3. From the 5' RACE reads, TCRdb called clonotypes with MiXCR, one entry per CDR3 protein. Among roughly 1,700,000 distinct CDR3 sequences listed, 28% were seen once. V lost 5 bases to trimming and J lost 1 base, with 17 bases between them. CDR3 length: 16 amino acids. CDR1 and CDR2 (germline): SEHNR, FQNEAQ (reference sequence). Study-wide points: Strongly correlated with naive T cell percentage was TCR beta diversity. Long-lived and aged donors differed, with more naive CD4+ cells and higher diversity in the long-lived.

V is TRBV7-9 and J is TRBJ1-1, with TRBD1 as a possible D gene (5 bases). The clonotype was recovered from a woman in her thirties in good health. The sequenced material came from blood. The chain's CDR3 is CASSQMSQGRNTEAFF. CDR3 DNA: TGTGCCAGCAGCCAGATGTCGCAGGGAAGGAACACTGAAGCTTTCTTT.